The clone carrying this T cell receptor beta chain was found many times. Its target is unknown. This beta chain slipped into a library made for alpha chains as a stray read, so its size is not meaningful. The V gene lost 0 bases and the J gene lost 7 bases, with 16 bases spanning the gap. The CDR3 is made up of 16 amino acids. The V gene's germline CDR1 is MNHNS and CDR2 SASEGT. This sample stems from a study of spatial heterogeneity in lung cancer. Study context: TCR transcript abundance in tumor regions was strongly correlated with the T cell module score obtained from matched bulk RNA-seq.

TCRdb itself ran the 5' RACE reads through MiXCR, one entry per CDR3 protein. Of about 9,800 distinct CDR3 sequences listed, approximately 6.3% are singletons. Study findings and constraints: One measure, the expanded intratumoral alpha and beta TCR count, tracked tumor mutation counts. There was tracking of ubiquitous and regional nonsynonymous mutations by the respective counts of ubiquitous and regional expanded TCRs.

Time point defined: sample taken at primary tumor resection. Samples came from some 71 TRACERx patients with untreated early-stage lung cancer. Extraction of whole RNA from tumor, nontumor lung or frozen PBMC preceded unsorted sequencing. The source is a male donor with early-stage non-small cell lung cancer. The material sequenced was lung tumor tissue, taken at surgery. V is TRBV6-1 and J is TRBJ1-5; D perhaps matches TRBD1 (5 bases). CDR3 sequence: CASSEAAGWTIQPQHF. CDR3 coding DNA: TGTGCCAGCAGTGAAGCGGCAGGGTGGACAATACAGCCCCAGCATTTT.